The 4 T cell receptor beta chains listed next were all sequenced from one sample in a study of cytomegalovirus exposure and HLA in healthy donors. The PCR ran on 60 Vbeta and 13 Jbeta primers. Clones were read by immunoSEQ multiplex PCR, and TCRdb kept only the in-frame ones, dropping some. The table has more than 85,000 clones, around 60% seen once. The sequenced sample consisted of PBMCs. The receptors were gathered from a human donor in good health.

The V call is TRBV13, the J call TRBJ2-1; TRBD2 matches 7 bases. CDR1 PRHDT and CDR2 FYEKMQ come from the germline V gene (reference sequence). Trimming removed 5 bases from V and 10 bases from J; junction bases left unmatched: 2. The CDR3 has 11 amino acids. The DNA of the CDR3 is TGTGCCAGCAGCGACGGGGGGGAGCAGTTCTTC. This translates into CASSDGGEQFF.

The CDR3 DNA reads as TGTGCCAGCAGGGTGACAGGCTACGAGCAGTACTTC. This encodes CASRVTGYEQYF. J is TRBJ2-7 and V is TRBV2; perhaps TRBD1 as D (6 bases). CDR3 length: 12 amino acids. Germline loops: CDR1 SNHLY, CDR2 FYNNEI. Deletions cut 6 bases from V and 3 bases from J, with 9 bases between.

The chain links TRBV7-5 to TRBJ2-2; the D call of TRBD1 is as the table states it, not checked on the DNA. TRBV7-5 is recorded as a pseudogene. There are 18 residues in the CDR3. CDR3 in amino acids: CVRSLVWQACSNTGELFF. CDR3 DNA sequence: TGTGTCAGAAGCTTAGTATGGCAGGCGTGTTCGAACACCGGGGAGCTGTTTTTT.

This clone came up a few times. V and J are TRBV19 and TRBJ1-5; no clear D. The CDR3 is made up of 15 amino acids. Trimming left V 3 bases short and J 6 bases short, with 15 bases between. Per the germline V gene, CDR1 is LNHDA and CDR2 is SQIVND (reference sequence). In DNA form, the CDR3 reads TGTGCCAGTAGTATTAAGGGTTCGGGAGGTCAGCCCCAGCATTTT. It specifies CASSIKGSGGQPQHF.